This TCR beta chain originates from a study of T cells in Graves' hyperthyroidism and ophthalmopathy. Study results and limitations: Median prediction lead before ophthalmopathy onset was about 6.3 months with the model.

TCR beta CDR3 regions were amplified from RNA. Initially, a first-round RT-PCR of the TCR CDR3 employed the HTBI primer set. Each CDR3 protein gets one entry after TCRdb re-called the multiplex PCR reads with MiXCR. The repertoire consists of 200,000 to 250,000 distinct CDR3 sequences, with around 17% occurring once and the leading ten covering approximately 30%. Ophthalmopathy patients all had a Clinical Activity Score of at least 3, a NOSPECS grade of at least 4 and disease under 3 months old. Diagnostic decisions used clinical symptoms, serum thyroxine and TRAb, thyroid ultrasound and orbital computed tomography. J was trimmed by 4 bases and V by 7 bases; bases with no gene match: 9. The CDR3 has 15 amino acids. Of note for this clonotype: The antigen is undetermined.

Sequencing was done on a sample of blood. This receptor was obtained from a woman aged 18-29 years with Graves' ophthalmopathy. This chain uses TRBV12-3 or TRBV12-4 with TRBJ2-3; 9 bases align to TRBD2. CDR3 DNA: TGTGCCAGCATCCCTAGCGGGACACGGGCAGATACGCAGTATTTT. As protein: CASIPSGTRADTQYF.